The 6 T cell receptor beta chains below were found in one sample sequenced in a study of CD8 T cells in Susac syndrome. RNA, at about 0.5 to 1 ug, was reverse transcribed with random hexamers. In TCRdb, the immunoSEQ multiplex PCR reads were re-called with MiXCR into one record per CDR3 protein. The table lists some 450,000 distinct CDR3 sequences, approximately 85% of them singletons. Sequenced sample: CD8+ T cells from PBMCs. Receptor source: a human donor with multiple sclerosis.

This clonotype was counted between two and nine times. The chain joins TRBV6-1 to TRBJ2-6; D not certain. This CDR3 spans 15 amino acids. V was pared by 5 bases and J by 0 bases, with 8 bases between. Germline CDR1 reads MNHNS; CDR2 reads SASEGT. The CDR3 here is CASSPTGSGANVLTF. Here the CDR3 DNA reads TGTGCCAGCAGTCCGACCGGCTCTGGGGCCAACGTCCTGACTTTC.

V usage is TRBV25-1 and J usage is TRBJ1-2; maybe TRBD1 (5 bases). Germline CDR1 reads MGHDK; CDR2 reads SYGVNS. V shed 0 bases and J shed 7 bases, with 24 bases lying between them. This CDR3 contains 18 residues. The CDR3 loop is CASSEYFPQDTFSGGYTF. Written as DNA, the CDR3 is TGTGCCAGCAGTGAATATTTTCCCCAGGACACCTTTAGCGGTGGCTACACCTTC.

This chain links TRBV7-9 with TRBJ2-1, with D possibly matching TRBD2 (5 bases). Trimming took 3 bases from V and 8 from J, leaving 20 bases between them. CDR1 is SEHNR and CDR2 is FQNEAQ in the germline V gene (reference sequence). This CDR3 is 16 amino acids long. The CDR3 region is CASSFPGGTREDEQFF. The CDR3 region has the DNA TGTGCCAGCAGCTTTCCCGGCGGAACTAGAGAGGATGAGCAGTTCTTC.

In its sample, this clonotype was seen a few times. The CDR3 sequence: CASHPGGRETQYF. CDR3 DNA: TGTGCCAGCCACCCCGGGGGCCGGGAGACCCAGTACTTC. The chain combines TRBV7-6 with TRBJ2-5; D could derive from TRBD1 or TRBD2 (6 bases each). V shed 8 bases and J shed 5 bases, with 15 bases lying between them. There are 13 residues in the CDR3. Germline V gene lookup returns CDR1 SGHVS and CDR2 FNYEAQ.

The rearrangement joins TRBV7-8 to TRBJ2-7, with 9 positions matching TRBD2. Germline values: CDR1 SGHVS, CDR2 FQNEAQ. The junction had 3 bases not matched to a gene; V was cut back by 1 base and J by 2 bases. The CDR3 runs to 15 residues. CDR3 DNA: TGTGCCAGCAGCTTAGAGGGACTAGCAGCCTACGAGCAGTACTTC. This codes for CASSLEGLAAYEQYF.

About this clonotype itself: A junction boundary mismatches the germline segment, possibly from a read error. The V and J genes are TRBV4-1 and TRBJ2-7; D gene uncertain. The germline CDR1 and CDR2 sequences are MGHRA and YSYEKL. This CDR3 is built from 15 residues. This CDR3 is CASRQGLSNSYEQYF. The CDR3 DNA is TGCGCCAGCAGACAAGGGCTGTCAAACTCCTACGAGCAGTACTTC.